Each of the 6 T cell receptor beta chains below was sequenced from the same sample in a study of blood T cell repertoires in COVID-19. Repertoires were generated with immunoSEQ multiplex PCR, while TCRdb's copy carries only in-frame clones and drops some. The table shows 300,000 to 450,000 clones, with more than 70% occurring only once. Specimen: peripheral blood. Receptors originate from a woman aged 60-75 years with COVID-19, enrolled during active disease.

The chain combines TRBV19 with TRBJ2-3, with no clear D. Trimming removed 4 bases from V and 3 bases from J, with 8 bases in between. This CDR3 is built from 13 residues. Germline-derived CDR1 and CDR2 are LNHDA and SQIVND (reference sequence). DNA for the CDR3: TGTGCCAGTAGTAAGGCTAGGACAGATACGCAGTATTTT. Residues: CASSKARTDTQYF.

The V gene is TRBV6-5, the J gene TRBJ2-5, with TRBD2 matching over 9 bases. V shed 5 bases and J 5 bases; nucleotides not matched to a gene: 3. This CDR3 region has 13 residues. Per germline, CDR1 MNHEY and CDR2 SVGAGI. The CDR3 loop is CASSSGGPETQYF. The CDR3 DNA reads TGTGCCAGCAGTAGCGGGGGGCCGGAGACCCAGTACTTC.

CDR3 region: CASSPARVLTDTQYF. CDR3 DNA: TGCGCCAGCAGCCCGGCCCGGGTGCTTACAGATACGCAGTATTTT. J is TRBJ2-3 and V is TRBV5-1; D remains ambiguous. Germline CDR1 and CDR2: SGHRS and YFSETQ. CDR3 length equals 15 residues. V shed 4 bases and J shed 3 bases, with 15 bases lying between them.

The J gene is TRBJ2-4, the V gene TRBV7-9; a possible D gene is TRBD2 (5 bases). The germline gives CDR1 SEHNR, CDR2 FQNEAQ (reference sequence). The CDR3 consists of 14 residues. The ends were cut back, 1 base at V and 5 bases at J, with 9 bases in the middle. The CDR3 region is CASSLGLNQNIQYF. As DNA, the CDR3 is TGTGCCAGCAGCTTAGGACTAAACCAAAACATTCAGTACTTC.

The rearrangement links TRBV7-9 to TRBJ1-2; D not certain. Trimming left V 1 base short and J 0 bases short, with 12 bases between. The length of the CDR3 is 16 residues. Per the germline V gene, CDR1 is SEHNR and CDR2 is FQNEAQ (reference sequence). CDR3 in DNA: TGTGCCAGCAGCTTAGGCGAAAATCGCCCTAACTATGGCTACACCTTC. This codes for CASSLGENRPNYGYTF.

CDR3 region: CASSLARGQNTEAFF. The CDR3, as DNA: TGTGCCAGCAGCTTGGCGCGGGGGCAGAACACTGAAGCTTTCTTT. The V call is TRBV5-4, the J call TRBJ1-1; the D gene is possibly TRBD1 (6 bases). From germline, CDR1 is SGHNT and CDR2 YYREEE (reference sequence). The ends were cut back, 0 bases at V and 1 base at J, with 10 bases in the middle. The CDR3 contains 15 residues.